Listed below are T cell receptor beta chains from one sample, sequenced in a study of blood T cell repertoires in COVID-19. The method was immunoSEQ multiplex PCR; TCRdb's version includes in-frame clones alone and lacks a portion of them. The table has some 65,000 clones, more than 75% seen once. Sequencing used peripheral blood. Receptor source: a man aged 55 to 70 with acute or convalescent COVID-19. Both conserved end residues are part of each CDR3. A D gene is named only where the DNA matches it firmly. Some rows mark clone size as missing; the rest say once, few, many or name a class of expanded clone.

cdr3_aa,cdr3_nt,v_call,d_call,j_call,clone_size
CARSLFMSRTDPDYGYTF,TGTGCCAGAAGCTTGTTTATGAGTCGAACAGATCCCGACTATGGCTACACCTTC,TRBV5-3,.,TRBJ1-2,.
CASSVRGNYGYTF,TGTGCCAGCAGTGTTCGGGGTAACTATGGCTACACCTTC,TRBV2,.,TRBJ1-2,few
CASRGWGGQNNSPLHF,TGTGCCAGCAGAGGGTGGGGGGGGCAGAATAATTCACCCCTCCACTTT,TRBV2,.,TRBJ1-6,.
CARSGREHNEQFF,TGTGCCCGCTCGGGAAGGGAGCACAATGAGCAGTTCTTC,TRBV7-9,.,TRBJ2-1,.
CASSNYNYGYTF,TGTGCCAGCAGCAACTATAACTATGGCTACACCTTC,TRBV7-9,.,TRBJ1-2,.
CAITRQPVVTGQGTEQFF,TGTGCCATCACCCGCCAACCGGTCGTTACAGGACAGGGCACTGAGCAGTTCTTC,TRBV10-3,TRBD1,TRBJ2-1,once
CASSSRGAVNTEAFF,TGCGCCAGCAGCTCACGGGGGGCCGTGAACACTGAAGCTTTCTTT,TRBV23-1,.,TRBJ1-1,.
CASSYDRGAEAFF,TGTGCCAGCAGTTACGACCGGGGGGCTGAAGCTTTCTTT,TRBV7-9,.,TRBJ1-1,.
CASGLVAGNTGELFF,TGTGCTAGTGGTTTGGTGGCGGGGAACACCGGGGAGCTGTTTTTT,TRBV12-5,.,TRBJ2-2,.
CASSSEAGTEAFF,TGCGCCAGCAGTTCCGAGGCGGGGACTGAAGCTTTCTTT,TRBV5-1,.,TRBJ1-1,.
CASSVGQGSRSGNTIYF,TGTGCCAGCAGCGTAGGGCAGGGCTCCCGCTCTGGAAACACCATATATTTT,TRBV9,.,TRBJ1-3,.
CATSDSGTSGRNTGELFF,TGTGCCACCAGTGATTCCGGGACTAGCGGGCGCAACACCGGGGAGCTGTTTTTT,TRBV24-1,TRBD2,TRBJ2-2,.
CASSQVFSGRRDWYTF,TGTGCCAGCAGCCAAGTCTTCTCGGGGAGGAGGGATTGGTACACCTTC,TRBV3-1/TRBV3-2,.,TRBJ1-2,few
CASKASGSSYEQYF,TGTGCCAGCAAAGCTAGCGGATCCTCCTACGAGCAGTACTTC,TRBV18,TRBD2,TRBJ2-7,.
CASSPVGGALEGSSYGYTF,TGTGCCAGCAGCCCGGTGGGGGGGGCCTTAGAAGGTTCGAGCTATGGCTACACCTTC,TRBV5-4,.,TRBJ1-2,once
CASSLGQTNTGELFF,TGTGCCAGCAGCTTGGGGCAAACGAACACCGGGGAGCTGTTTTTT,TRBV4-2,.,TRBJ2-2,.
CASSAGGIFTDTQYF,TGCGCCAGCAGCGCGGGGGGCATCTTTACAGATACGCAGTATTTT,TRBV10-1,TRBD2,TRBJ2-3,.